The 3 T cell receptor beta chains presented below share a single source sample, sequenced in a study of blood T cell repertoires in COVID-19. TCRdb's table, derived via immunoSEQ multiplex PCR, lists solely in-frame clones and lacks some. Among about 170,000 clones listed, 70% to 90% were seen once. Sequencing was carried out using peripheral blood. The receptors shown here come from a woman older than 75 in a cohort sampled during active or convalescent COVID-19.

The J gene is TRBJ1-2, the V gene TRBV28, with a tentative D call TRBD1 (6 bases). The V end lost 7 bases, the J end lost 5 bases, and 14 bases lay between the germline ends. CDR3 length equals 13 residues. CDR1 is MDHEN and CDR2 is SYDVKM in the germline V gene. CDR3 amino acids: CASTRSRGYGYTF. The CDR3 nucleotides are TGTGCCAGCACCAGGAGCAGGGGTTATGGCTACACCTTC.

V gene TRBV21-1 combines with J gene TRBJ2-7; the D call in the table, TRBD2, was not verified against the DNA. TRBV21-1 is marked as a pseudogene. This CDR3 spans 16 amino acids. In DNA form, the CDR3 reads TGTGCCAGCAGCATCCCCGGTTTCTGCGGGATCTACGAGCAGTACGTC. Its protein is CASSIPGFCGIYEQYV.

This clone was recorded a few times. This sequence joins TRBV7-2 and TRBJ2-2; the D gene is possibly TRBD2 (5 bases). Germline loops: CDR1 SGHTA, CDR2 FQGNSA. V was pared by 1 base and J by 5 bases, with 5 bases between. CDR3 length equals 13 residues. For the CDR3, the DNA is TGTGCCAGCAGCTTAGGAGGGACCGGGGAGCTGTTTTTT. It yields the protein CASSLGGTGELFF.